The 18 T cell receptor beta chains in this list originate from one sample, sequenced in a study of neurological immune-mediated disorders. One entry per CDR3 protein, called by TCRdb with MiXCR from the 5' RACE reads. The sample lists fewer than 35,000 distinct CDR3 sequences; about 3.5% were seen once. Sequences were obtained from PBMCs. These receptors were taken from a woman between 25 and 40 years old with multiple sclerosis.

This clonotype was picked up many times. The chain has TRBV5-1 and TRBJ2-7; 8 nucleotides match TRBD1. The CDR3 is made up of 14 amino acids. Unmatched junction bases numbered 4, after V lost 1 base and J lost 4 bases. Germline lookup yields CDR1 SGHRS and CDR2 YFSETQ. CDR3 nucleotides: TGCGCCAGCAGCTTGTTGACAGGGGCTTACGAGCAGTACTTC. Translating gives CASSLLTGAYEQYF.

Many counts were recorded for this clonotype. The chain uses TRBV5-1 and TRBJ2-3; no reliable D call. Trimming removed 5 bases at V and 1 base at J, with 8 bases between. The germline V gene encodes CDR1 SGHRS and CDR2 YFSETQ. CDR3 size: 13 residues. The CDR3 region is CASSSPGTDTQYF. CDR3 nucleotides: TGCGCCAGCAGTTCCCCTGGCACAGATACGCAGTATTTT. The whole variable domain, remainder taken from reference TRBV5-1 and TRBJ2-3, is KAGVTQTPRYLIKTRGQQVTLSCSPISGHRSVSWYQQTPGQGLQFLFEYFSETQRNKGNFPGRFSGRQFSNSRSEMNVSTLELGDSALYLCASSSPGTDTQYFGPGTRLTVL.

This clonotype was counted only a few times. A much larger clone sits a single nucleotide away, making a read error possible. V and J are TRBV12-3 or TRBV12-4 and TRBJ2-3, with 13 bases matching TRBD2. CDR3 length equals 16 residues. V was pared by 4 bases and J by 2 bases, with 3 bases of the junction left unmatched. CDR3: CASSWGLAGTTDTQYF. The CDR3 nucleotides read TGTGCCAGCAGTTGGGGACTAGCGGGGACCACAGATACGCAGTATTTT.

This clonotype is categorized as medium-sized (0.01 to 0.1%). The chain carries TRBV28 and TRBJ2-7, with a possible D match to TRBD2 (5 bases). V dropped 3 bases and J dropped 2 bases, with 17 bases sitting between them. Germline CDR1 MDHEN, CDR2 SYDVKM. This CDR3 spans 16 amino acids. The CDR3 loop is CASSFPAWSGTYEQYF. The CDR3 DNA reads TGTGCCAGCAGTTTTCCGGCCTGGAGCGGCACCTACGAGCAGTACTTC.

This clonotype was seen many times. The chain carries TRBV7-2 and TRBJ2-5, with a possible D match to TRBD2 (6 bases). V gave up 5 bases and J gave up 4 bases, with 14 bases separating them. Germline loops: CDR1 SGHTA, CDR2 FQGNSA. The CDR3 runs to 14 residues. In nucleotides, the CDR3 is TGTGCCAGCAGCCCCCTAGCGTTTCCAGAGACCCAGTACTTC. Translated, it gives CASSPLAFPETQYF.

This clonotype showed up many times. CDR3 sequence reads: CASTISYNEQFF. CDR3 DNA: TGTGCCAGCACTATATCCTACAATGAGCAGTTCTTC. The chain recombines TRBV12-3 or TRBV12-4 with TRBJ2-1; no definite D call. The V end lost 7 bases, the J end lost 1 base, and 5 bases lay between the germline ends. This CDR3 is 12 amino acids long.

This clonotype was seen repeatedly, ten times or more. The chain links TRBV20-1 to TRBJ1-5; 7 bases are a match to TRBD1. Germline loops: CDR1 DFQATT, CDR2 SNEGSKA (reference sequence). The V segment lost 2 bases and the J segment 5 bases; nucleotides outside the gene matches: 3. The CDR3 contains 13 residues. In nucleotides, the CDR3 is TGCAGTGCTAGAAGACAGGGAGATCAGCCCCAGCATTTT. Its protein product is CSARRQGDQPQHF.

In its sample, this clonotype was seen many times. The V gene is TRBV12-3 or TRBV12-4, the J gene TRBJ2-2; D assignment may be TRBD1 or TRBD2 (5 bases each). The V gene lost 4 bases and the J gene lost 1 base, with 13 bases spanning the gap. CDR3 length: 16 amino acids. CDR3 in DNA: TGTGCCAGCAGTTCCCACGGGGCCCTGAACACCGGGGAGCTGTTTTTT. This encodes CASSSHGALNTGELFF.

There are many counts of this clonotype. The J gene is TRBJ2-3, the V gene TRBV2; 8 bases match TRBD2. Germline CDR1 and CDR2: SNHLY and FYNNEI. Losses at the gene ends were 8 bases for V and 2 bases for J; bases not matched to a gene: 9. This CDR3 is built from 15 residues. The CDR3 spells CASAGLAGTTDTQYF. CDR3 nucleotide sequence: TGTGCCAGCGCCGGACTAGCAGGTACCACAGATACGCAGTATTTT.

This clonotype was detected ten times or more. This sequence joins TRBV3-1 and TRBJ2-5; D not resolved. V was cut by 1 base and J by 5 bases, with 5 bases left in between. The CDR3 length is 12 residues. From germline, CDR1 is LGHDT and CDR2 YNNKEL (reference sequence). CDR3 coding DNA: TGTGCCAGCAGCCAAGGGCGCGAGACCCAGTACTTC. This gives the protein CASSQGRETQYF.

The table lists this clonotype with many counts. The V gene is TRBV12-3 or TRBV12-4, the J gene TRBJ1-6; 7 bases line up with TRBD1. The CDR3 is made up of 15 amino acids. The trim removed 6 bases at V and 7 bases at J, leaving 9 bases unmatched. The CDR3, as DNA: TGTGCCAGCAGGCCGGCCGGGACAGAGAATTCACCCCTCCACTTT. Its translation: CASRPAGTENSPLHF.

This clonotype was seen repeatedly, ten times or more. The chain couples TRBV5-1 to TRBJ2-3; D gene ambiguous. Germline V gene lookup returns CDR1 SGHRS and CDR2 YFSETQ. V was trimmed by 0 bases and J by 6 bases, leaving 11 bases between them. The CDR3 runs to 14 residues. CDR3 amino acids: CASSLEPDVDTQYF. The CDR3 DNA sequence: TGCGCCAGCAGCTTGGAGCCCGACGTGGATACGCAGTATTTT.

This clonotype was detected ten times or more. The chain recombines TRBV15 with TRBJ2-6; 7 positions match TRBD1. Per germline, CDR1 LNHNV and CDR2 YYDKDF (reference sequence). This CDR3 comprises 18 residues. J lost 2 bases, V lost 3 bases, and 10 bases had no gene match. This chain's CDR3 is CATSSNRGIRAGANVLTF. The CDR3, as DNA: TGTGCCACCAGCAGCAACAGGGGCATAAGGGCTGGGGCCAACGTCCTGACTTTC.

The table lists this clonotype with many counts. J is TRBJ2-7 and V is TRBV5-1, with 8 bases that match TRBD1. V lost 4 bases to trimming and J lost 5 bases; unmatched junction nucleotides: 5. This CDR3 has 13 amino acids. Germline V lookup: CDR1 SGHRS, CDR2 YFSETQ. The DNA for the CDR3 is TGCGCCAGCAGCGCCTGGACAGGGAACGAGCAGTACTTC. It translates to CASSAWTGNEQYF. Looking up the rest from reference TRBV5-1 and TRBJ2-7 gives the full variable domain: KAGVTQTPRYLIKTRGQQVTLSCSPISGHRSVSWYQQTPGQGLQFLFEYFSETQRNKGNFPGRFSGRQFSNSRSEMNVSTLELGDSALYLCASSAWTGNEQYFGPGTRLTVT.

This clonotype was picked up many times. V gene TRBV7-8 combines with J gene TRBJ1-5, with D tentatively TRBD1 (6 bases). The CDR3 loop spans 17 amino acids. The V end lost 5 bases, the J end lost 9 bases, and 26 bases lay between the germline ends. The germline V gene has CDR1 SGHVS and CDR2 FQNEAQ. The CDR3 region is CASSPLWLGGEGLPQHF. The CDR3 bases are TGTGCCAGCAGCCCGTTATGGTTGGGGGGCGAGGGTCTGCCCCAGCATTTT.

There are many counts of this clonotype. The rearrangement links TRBV5-1 to TRBJ2-5; 10 nucleotides agree with TRBD1. After removal of 0 bases from V and 3 bases from J, the junction contained 2 bases not matched to a gene. Germline V gene data show CDR1 as SGHRS and CDR2 as YFSETQ. This CDR3 region has 15 residues. CDR3 residues: CASSLAGTGEETQYF. CDR3 coding DNA: TGCGCCAGCAGCTTGGCCGGGACAGGGGAAGAGACCCAGTACTTC.

The table lists this clonotype with many counts. The V call is TRBV5-1, the J call TRBJ2-3; D unclear. CDR1 is SGHRS, CDR2 YFSETQ, per germline. The CDR3 runs 15 residues. V lost 4 bases, J lost 1 base, and 13 bases lay in between. DNA of the CDR3: TGCGCCAGCAGCCGAGACGCCATGGGCACAGATACGCAGTATTTT. Its protein product is CASSRDAMGTDTQYF.

This clonotype counts as medium-sized (0.01 to 0.1%). The J gene is TRBJ2-3, the V gene TRBV9; the D gene is possibly TRBD2 (6 bases). Germline-derived CDR1 and CDR2 are SGDLS and YYNGEE. V gave up 0 bases and J gave up 7 bases, with 18 bases separating them. The CDR3 sequence is 16 residues long. The CDR3 region is CASSVGRDPGPNTQYF. In DNA, the CDR3 is TGTGCCAGCAGCGTAGGGCGGGATCCGGGGCCAAATACGCAGTATTTT.